The rows below give T cell receptor beta chains drawn from one sample of a study of cytotoxic CD8 clonotypes in ibrutinib-treated CLL. The method was immunoSEQ multiplex PCR; TCRdb's version includes in-frame clones alone and lacks a portion of them. The sample carries more than 110,000 clones, 80% to 95% recorded once. The source material was PBMCs, sampled after 12 months of ibrutinib treatment. The origin of the receptors is a human donor with chronic lymphocytic leukemia. Each CDR3 is given with its conserved first and last residue. Each record gives: J gene, clone size, D gene, V gene, CDR3 protein, CDR3 DNA. The D gene is left open where the match is weak. Expanded clones get a size class; other rows say once, few or many, or leave the size out.

J gene: TRBJ2-5; clone size: -; D gene: TRBD2; V gene: TRBV27; CDR3 protein: CASSPDRAGEETQYF; CDR3 DNA: TGTGCCAGCAGTCCGGACCGAGCGGGAGAAGAGACCCAGTACTTC
J gene: TRBJ2-3; clone size: -; D gene: -; V gene: TRBV7-2; CDR3 protein: CASRRGPNSGDTQYF; CDR3 DNA: TGTGCCAGCAGGCGAGGACCCAATTCAGGGGATACGCAGTATTTT
J gene: TRBJ2-1; clone size: -; D gene: -; V gene: TRBV6-5; CDR3 protein: CASSPPPTPPYEQFF; CDR3 DNA: TGTGCCAGCAGCCCTCCCCCTACTCCCCCTTATGAGCAGTTCTTC
J gene: TRBJ2-7; clone size: once; D gene: TRBD1; V gene: TRBV11-2; CDR3 protein: CASSLEAGQGAYEQYF; CDR3 DNA: TGTGCCAGCAGCTTAGAGGCGGGACAGGGAGCCTACGAGCAGTACTTC
J gene: TRBJ2-7; clone size: -; D gene: -; V gene: TRBV7-9; CDR3 protein: CASTGDTYEQYF; CDR3 DNA: TGTGCCAGCACCGGGGATACCTACGAGCAGTACTTC
J gene: TRBJ2-3; clone size: -; D gene: TRBD2; V gene: TRBV5-4; CDR3 protein: CASSLGGGVSTDTQYF; CDR3 DNA: TGTGCCAGCAGCTTGGGGGGAGGGGTAAGCACAGATACGCAGTATTTT
J gene: TRBJ1-1; clone size: once; D gene: -; V gene: TRBV5-1; CDR3 protein: CASSEGRVENTEAFF; CDR3 DNA: TGCGCCAGCAGCGAAGGACGGGTGGAGAACACTGAAGCTTTCTTT
J gene: TRBJ2-3; clone size: -; D gene: -; V gene: TRBV19; CDR3 protein: CASSTELVPDTQYF; CDR3 DNA: TGTGCCAGTAGTACGGAATTGGTTCCCGATACGCAGTATTTT
J gene: TRBJ2-7; clone size: -; D gene: -; V gene: TRBV15; CDR3 protein: CATSSAGPEQYF; CDR3 DNA: TGTGCCACCAGCAGTGCGGGCCCCGAGCAGTACTTC
J gene: TRBJ2-4; clone size: -; D gene: TRBD2; V gene: TRBV19; CDR3 protein: CASKQGLGDKNIQYF; CDR3 DNA: TGTGCCAGTAAACAGGGACTAGGAGACAAAAACATTCAGTACTTC
J gene: TRBJ2-4; clone size: -; D gene: -; V gene: TRBV28; CDR3 protein: CASSFLRGGNIQYF; CDR3 DNA: TGTGCCAGCAGTTTTCTCAGGGGTGGGAACATTCAGTACTTC
J gene: TRBJ2-5; clone size: -; D gene: TRBD2; V gene: TRBV28; CDR3 protein: CASSLRTSRPQETQYF; CDR3 DNA: TGTGCCAGCAGTCTCCGGACTAGCCGTCCACAAGAGACCCAGTACTTC
J gene: TRBJ1-3; clone size: once; D gene: -; V gene: TRBV9; CDR3 protein: CASSAGTGILSGNTIYF; CDR3 DNA: TGTGCCAGCAGCGCCGGGACCGGGATACTCTCTGGAAACACCATATATTTT
J gene: TRBJ2-1; clone size: once; D gene: TRBD1; V gene: TRBV27; CDR3 protein: CASSFLGQGALNEQFF; CDR3 DNA: TGTGCCAGCAGTTTCCTAGGACAGGGGGCGCTTAATGAGCAGTTCTTC
J gene: TRBJ1-3; clone size: -; D gene: -; V gene: TRBV7-9; CDR3 protein: CASSLVQGNTIYF; CDR3 DNA: TGTGCCAGCAGCTTAGTTCAGGGAAACACCATATATTTT
J gene: TRBJ1-2; clone size: once; D gene: -; V gene: TRBV7-2; CDR3 protein: CASSSRSGAGDGYTF; CDR3 DNA: TGTGCCAGCAGCTCCCGTTCCGGGGCAGGGGATGGCTACACCTTC
J gene: TRBJ1-2; clone size: -; D gene: -; V gene: TRBV27; CDR3 protein: CASSRLRTNPGGYTF; CDR3 DNA: TGTGCCAGCAGTCGACTTCGTACGAATCCGGGTGGCTACACCTTC
J gene: TRBJ1-1; clone size: -; D gene: -; V gene: TRBV19; CDR3 protein: CASGWDLNTEAFF; CDR3 DNA: TGTGCCAGTGGCTGGGATTTGAACACTGAAGCTTTCTTT
J gene: TRBJ2-1; clone size: -; D gene: TRBD2; V gene: TRBV9; CDR3 protein: CASSVTGLAAYNEQFF; CDR3 DNA: TGTGCCAGCAGCGTGACGGGACTAGCGGCATACAATGAGCAGTTCTTC
J gene: TRBJ2-7; clone size: -; D gene: TRBD2; V gene: TRBV13; CDR3 protein: CASSPSGSPHEQYF; CDR3 DNA: TGTGCCAGCAGCCCTAGCGGGAGCCCTCACGAGCAGTACTTC
J gene: TRBJ1-5; clone size: -; D gene: -; V gene: TRBV18; CDR3 protein: CASSYRESIQPQHF; CDR3 DNA: TGTGCCAGCTCCTACAGGGAGAGTATTCAGCCCCAGCATTTT
J gene: TRBJ1-5; clone size: -; D gene: -; V gene: TRBV28; CDR3 protein: CASRPGKVGNQPQHF; CDR3 DNA: TGTGCCAGCAGGCCAGGGAAGGTAGGCAATCAGCCCCAGCATTTT
J gene: TRBJ2-1; clone size: -; D gene: -; V gene: TRBV6-5; CDR3 protein: CASRTLVNNEQFF; CDR3 DNA: TGTGCCAGCAGGACACTAGTTAACAATGAGCAGTTCTTC
J gene: TRBJ1-6; clone size: -; D gene: -; V gene: TRBV29-1; CDR3 protein: CSVSKGNNSPLHF; CDR3 DNA: TGCAGCGTTTCGAAGGGTAATAATTCACCCCTCCACTTT
J gene: TRBJ1-1; clone size: -; D gene: TRBD1; V gene: TRBV30; CDR3 protein: CAWSKGQPNTEAFF; CDR3 DNA: TGTGCCTGGAGTAAGGGACAGCCGAACACTGAAGCTTTCTTT
J gene: TRBJ2-3; clone size: -; D gene: TRBD2; V gene: TRBV11-2; CDR3 protein: CASSLDIAGANTQYF; CDR3 DNA: TGTGCCAGCAGCTTAGATATCGCGGGAGCGAACACGCAGTATTTT
J gene: TRBJ2-1; clone size: -; D gene: -; V gene: TRBV27; CDR3 protein: CASSHTSMLFYNEQFF; CDR3 DNA: TGTGCCAGCAGTCACACATCTATGTTATTTTACAATGAGCAGTTCTTC
J gene: TRBJ2-2; clone size: few; D gene: -; V gene: TRBV14; CDR3 protein: CASGGASGRRELFF; CDR3 DNA: TGTGCCAGCGGAGGGGCGAGTGGCAGAAGGGAGCTGTTTTTT
J gene: TRBJ2-2; clone size: once; D gene: TRBD2; V gene: TRBV7-8; CDR3 protein: CASSPAGRGAGELFF; CDR3 DNA: TGTGCCAGCAGCCCCGCAGGGCGGGGGGCCGGGGAGCTGTTTTTT
J gene: TRBJ1-1; clone size: once; D gene: TRBD1; V gene: TRBV5-6; CDR3 protein: CASSPNRGWTEAFF; CDR3 DNA: TGTGCCAGCAGCCCAAACAGGGGGTGGACTGAAGCTTTCTTT
J gene: TRBJ2-7; clone size: -; D gene: -; V gene: TRBV29-1; CDR3 protein: CSVESLRSREQYF; CDR3 DNA: TGCAGCGTTGAATCGCTGCGTTCGCGAGAGCAGTACTTC
J gene: TRBJ2-7; clone size: -; D gene: TRBD2; V gene: TRBV11-3; CDR3 protein: CASSGGASGEYEQYF; CDR3 DNA: TGTGCCAGCAGCGGAGGGGCTAGCGGGGAGTACGAGCAGTACTTC
J gene: TRBJ2-7; clone size: -; D gene: TRBD2; V gene: TRBV6-5; CDR3 protein: CASSYSLAGAYEQYF; CDR3 DNA: TGTGCCAGCAGTTACTCACTAGCGGGAGCCTACGAGCAGTACTTC
J gene: TRBJ2-7; clone size: -; D gene: -; V gene: TRBV27; CDR3 protein: CASLSPTNYEQYF; CDR3 DNA: TGTGCCAGCCTGAGCCCAACCAACTACGAGCAGTACTTC
J gene: TRBJ2-2; clone size: -; D gene: TRBD1; V gene: TRBV11-3; CDR3 protein: CASSPTGFGELFF; CDR3 DNA: TGTGCCAGCAGCCCGACAGGGTTCGGGGAGCTGTTTTTT